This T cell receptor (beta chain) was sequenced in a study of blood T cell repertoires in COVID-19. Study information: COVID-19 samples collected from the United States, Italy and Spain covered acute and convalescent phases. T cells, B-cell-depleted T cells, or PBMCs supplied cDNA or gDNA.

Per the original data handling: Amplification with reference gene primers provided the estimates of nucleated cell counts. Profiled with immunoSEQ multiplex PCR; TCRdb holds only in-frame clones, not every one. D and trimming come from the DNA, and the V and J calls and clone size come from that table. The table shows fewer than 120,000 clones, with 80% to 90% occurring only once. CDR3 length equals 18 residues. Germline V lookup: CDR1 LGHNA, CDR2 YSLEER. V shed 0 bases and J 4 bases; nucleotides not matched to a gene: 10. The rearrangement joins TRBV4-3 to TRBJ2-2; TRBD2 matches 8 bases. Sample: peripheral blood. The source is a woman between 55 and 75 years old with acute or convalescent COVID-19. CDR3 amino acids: CASSQDPSRGGRTGELFF. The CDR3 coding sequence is TGCGCCAGCAGCCAAGATCCATCCCGGGGGGGCCGCACCGGGGAGCTGTTTTTT.